This T cell receptor (beta chain) was retrieved from a study of post-analysis software for immune sequencing data. About the research overall: Patients had relapsing-remitting, secondary progressive or progressive-relapsing multiple sclerosis; some lacked subtype.

With 4 bases removed from V and 6 bases from J, the gap between germline ends came to 14 bases. This CDR3 contains 14 residues. Per the germline V gene, CDR1 is LNHNV and CDR2 is YYDKDF (reference sequence). Note on this clonotype: Its antigen is unidentified.

Prepared TCR beta cDNA libraries contained unique molecular identifiers. When roughly 0.85 to 11 million T cells were used, they gave 500,000 or so cDNA molecules. TCRdb called the PCR reads again in MiXCR, with one record for every CDR3 protein. The data contain over 300,000 distinct CDR3 sequences, roughly 38% of them singletons. The study's findings and limits: Normalized Chao1 diversity was significantly lower in multiple sclerosis patients than in controls. A few TRBV segments appeared more often in patients than in controls, and TRBV5-6, TRBV5-1 and TRBV20-1 were among these. Strong co-clustering by F measure linked samples that shared a preparation batch.

This receptor was identified in a girl under 18 with multiple sclerosis. V and J are TRBV15 and TRBJ2-3, with D uncertain. Specimen: blood. Written as DNA, the CDR3 is TGTGCCACCAGCAACCAGGTGACGGCGGATACGCAGTATTTT. As protein: CATSNQVTADTQYF.